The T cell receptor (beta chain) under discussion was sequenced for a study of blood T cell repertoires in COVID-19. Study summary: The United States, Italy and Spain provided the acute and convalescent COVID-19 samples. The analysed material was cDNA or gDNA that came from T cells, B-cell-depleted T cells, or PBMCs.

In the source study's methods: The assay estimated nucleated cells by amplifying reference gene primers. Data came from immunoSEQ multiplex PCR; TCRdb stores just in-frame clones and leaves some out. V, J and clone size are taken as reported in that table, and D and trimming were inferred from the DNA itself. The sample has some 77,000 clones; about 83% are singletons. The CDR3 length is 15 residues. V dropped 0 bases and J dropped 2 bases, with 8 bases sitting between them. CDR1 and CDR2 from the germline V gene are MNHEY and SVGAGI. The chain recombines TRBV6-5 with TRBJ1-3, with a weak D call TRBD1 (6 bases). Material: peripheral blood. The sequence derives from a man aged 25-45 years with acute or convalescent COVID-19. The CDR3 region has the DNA TGTGCCAGCAGTTACTCGACAGGAGCTGGAAACACCATATATTTT. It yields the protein CASSYSTGAGNTIYF.